The clone carrying this T cell receptor beta chain was counted once. J gave up 6 bases and V 2 bases, and 8 bases lay outside the gene matches. The CDR3 consists of 15 residues. CDR1 and CDR2 (germline): SGHNT, YYREEE (reference sequence). This entry comes from a study of blood T cell repertoires in COVID-19. Study as a whole: The United States, Italy and Spain supplied acute and convalescent COVID-19 samples. The cDNA or gDNA used as material had been derived from T cells, B-cell-depleted T cells, or PBMCs.

In the original workflow: From reference gene primer amplification, estimates of nucleated cell counts were derived. TCRdb's copy holds only in-frame clones and misses some; the assay was immunoSEQ multiplex PCR. Clone size and the V and J calls come from that table; the DNA yielded D and trimming. The sample contains approximately 300,000 clones, approximately 90% of which appear only once. This clonotype originated in a man younger than 45 with acute or convalescent COVID-19. The gene calls are TRBV5-4 and TRBJ2-7; 10 bases match TRBD1. The specimen was peripheral blood. DNA for the CDR3: TGTGCCAGCAGCTTACTAGGGACAGGGGTTTTCGAGCAGTACTTC. Translated: CASSLLGTGVFEQYF.